The 12 T cell receptor beta chains in this list originate from one sample, sequenced in a study of hypomethylating agent response in myelodysplastic syndrome (dated by TCRdb to about 2021). Library preparation was by the immunoSEQ multiplex PCR assay. Entries here come from immuneACCESS through TCRdb and include only in-frame sequences with V and J called. Some clones fail to appear in such tables; in the studies checked, an unresolved V gene covers under half of the shortfall, and the cause of the remainder is unknown. Across this sample there are about 6,600 clones, with approximately 78% seen only once. Jointly, the top ten make up about 27% of the sample. Sequenced here: bone marrow, sampled before or after starting hypomethylating agent treatment for myelodysplastic syndrome (not recorded which). All receptors come from a human donor with myelodysplastic syndrome.

The J gene is TRBJ1-6, the V gene TRBV6-5, with D maybe TRBD1 (5 bases). The CDR3 has 16 residues. CDR1 is MNHEY, CDR2 SVGAGI, per germline. Trimming cost V 0 bases and J 9 bases, with 15 bases left between them. The DNA for the CDR3 is TGTGCCAGCAGTTACTCCGGGGGTGGGGAGGGTTCACCCCTCCACTTT. It encodes CASSYSGGGEGSPLHF.

The chain joins TRBV28 to TRBJ1-3; no firm D call. Germline loops: CDR1 MDHEN, CDR2 SYDVKM. The CDR3 consists of 12 residues. Trimming left V 3 bases short and J 4 bases short, with 4 bases between. CDR3 residues: CASSLGGNTIYF. In nucleotides, the CDR3 is TGTGCCAGCAGTTTGGGCGGAAACACCATATATTTT.

The V gene is TRBV12-5, the J gene TRBJ2-2, with 10 nucleotides matching TRBD2. CDR1 is LGHNT and CDR2 is FRNRAP in the germline V gene. The CDR3 covers 16 residues. The V segment lost 0 bases and the J segment 6 bases; nucleotides outside the gene matches: 4. The CDR3 protein is CASGLVLAGVSGELFF. DNA for the CDR3: TGTGCTAGTGGTTTGGTCCTAGCGGGAGTGTCCGGGGAGCTGTTTTTT. The full variable domain, completed using reference TRBV12-5 and TRBJ2-2, is DARVTQTPRHKVTEMGQEVTMRCQPILGHNTVFWYRQTMMQGLELLAYFRNRAPLDDSGMPKDRFSAEMPDATLATLKIQPSEPRDSAVYFCASGLVLAGVSGELFFGEGSRLTVL.

The rearrangement links TRBV7-8 to TRBJ1-2; no reliable D call. Germline assignment: CDR1 SGHVS and CDR2 FQNEAQ. The CDR3 is made up of 13 amino acids. Trimming cost V 4 bases and J 5 bases, with 11 bases left between them. CDR3 nucleotides: TGTGCCAGCAGCTCCCCGGCGGGGTATGGCTACACCTTC. Its protein product is CASSSPAGYGYTF.

This sequence joins TRBV6-6 and TRBJ1-5; no clear D gene. This CDR3 has 13 amino acids. Germline V gene sequence: CDR1 MNHNY, CDR2 SVGAGI (reference sequence). V was shortened by 2 bases and J by 3 bases, with 5 bases between the two germline ends. This CDR3 is CASSYEINQPQHF. The CDR3 DNA sequence: TGTGCCAGCAGTTACGAGATCAATCAGCCCCAGCATTTT.

V gene TRBV28 combines with J gene TRBJ2-3; D is possibly TRBD1 (5 bases). Trimming pared 2 bases from V and 5 bases from J, leaving 14 bases between. CDR1 MDHEN and CDR2 SYDVKM come from the germline V gene. The CDR3 loop spans 15 amino acids. CDR3 loop: CASSLQGRIGDTQYF. The DNA of the CDR3 is TGTGCCAGCAGTTTACAGGGTAGGATTGGAGATACGCAGTATTTT.

The genes are TRBV9 and TRBJ2-3; possibly TRBD1 for D (6 bases). V was pared by 4 bases and J by 6 bases, with 15 bases between. CDR1 is SGDLS, CDR2 YYNGEE, per germline. There are 14 residues in the CDR3. In nucleotides, the CDR3 is TGTGCCAGCAGCCCCCGGACAGTAAAGGATACGCAGTATTTT. Protein: CASSPRTVKDTQYF. Variable domain in full (rest from reference TRBV9 and TRBJ2-3): DSGVTQTPKHLITATGQRVTLRCSPRSGDLSVYWYQQSLDQGLQFLIQYYNGEERAKGNILERFSAQQFPDLHSELNLSSLELGDSALYFCASSPRTVKDTQYFGPGTRLTVL.

This rearrangement joins TRBV5-4 to TRBJ1-2; TRBD1 matches at 7 bases. V lost 5 bases to trimming and J lost 2 bases; unmatched junction nucleotides: 3. This CDR3 region has 13 residues. Per the germline V gene, CDR1 is SGHNT and CDR2 is YYREEE (reference sequence). The CDR3 protein is CASRTGQNYGYTF. In DNA form, the CDR3 reads TGTGCCAGCAGGACGGGACAGAACTATGGCTACACCTTC.

The rearrangement uses TRBV5-1 and TRBJ2-7; D is perhaps TRBD2 (5 bases). Looked up from germline, CDR1 is SGHRS and CDR2 is YFSETQ. The CDR3 totals 14 residues. The V gene lost 3 bases and the J gene lost 0 bases, with 10 bases spanning the gap. As DNA, the CDR3 is TGCGCCAGCAGCTCGCAAGGGAGCTCCTACGAGCAGTACTTC. This sequence encodes CASSSQGSSYEQYF.

The chain employs TRBV5-3 and TRBJ2-7; 11 bases align to TRBD2. TRBV5-3 is known as an ORF, though its function is uncertain. The J segment lost 1 base and the V segment lost 5 bases, leaving 14 bases of the junction unmatched. CDR3 length equals 18 residues. CDR3 loop: CARRLSVAGGPSSYEQYF. The CDR3 bases are TGTGCCAGAAGGCTCAGCGTAGCGGGAGGGCCGAGTTCCTACGAGCAGTACTTC.

As DNA, the CDR3 is TGTGCCAGTCACAGGGGCGGGGGAAACACCATATATTTT. Translating gives CASHRGGGNTIYF. V and J are TRBV6-5 and TRBJ1-3, with 7 bases that match TRBD1. Trimming removed 9 bases from V and 4 bases from J; junction bases left unmatched: 6. Germline V CDR1 and CDR2: MNHEY, SVGAGI. The CDR3 has 13 amino acids.

The V call is TRBV6-9, the J call TRBJ2-7; D is perhaps TRBD1 or TRBD2 (5 bases each). This CDR3 is built from 13 residues. Per the germline V gene, CDR1 is MNHGY and CDR2 is SVAAGI. Trimming removed 4 bases at V and 8 bases at J, with 15 bases between. In DNA, the CDR3 is TGTGCCAGCAGTTCAATCCGGGGCTCGCAGCAGTACTTC. Translation gives CASSSIRGSQQYF.